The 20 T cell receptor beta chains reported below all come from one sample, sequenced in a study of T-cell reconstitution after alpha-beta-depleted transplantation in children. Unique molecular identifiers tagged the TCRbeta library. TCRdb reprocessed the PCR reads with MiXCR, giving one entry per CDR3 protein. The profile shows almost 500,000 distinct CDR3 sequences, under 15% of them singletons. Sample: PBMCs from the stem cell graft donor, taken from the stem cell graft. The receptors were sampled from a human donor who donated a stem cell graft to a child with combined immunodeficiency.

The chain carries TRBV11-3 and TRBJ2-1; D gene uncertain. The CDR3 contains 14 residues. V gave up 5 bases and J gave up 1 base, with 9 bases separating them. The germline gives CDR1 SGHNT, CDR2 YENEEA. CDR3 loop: CASSGSPSYNEQFF. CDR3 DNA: TGTGCCAGCAGCGGTAGCCCATCCTACAATGAGCAGTTCTTC.

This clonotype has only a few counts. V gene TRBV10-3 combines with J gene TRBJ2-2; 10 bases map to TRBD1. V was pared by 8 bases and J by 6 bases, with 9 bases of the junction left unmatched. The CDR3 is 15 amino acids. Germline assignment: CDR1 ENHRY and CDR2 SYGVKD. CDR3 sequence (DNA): TGTGCCATCGGGGACAGGGGAATAGGGGCCGGGGAGCTGTTTTTT. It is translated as CAIGDRGIGAGELFF.

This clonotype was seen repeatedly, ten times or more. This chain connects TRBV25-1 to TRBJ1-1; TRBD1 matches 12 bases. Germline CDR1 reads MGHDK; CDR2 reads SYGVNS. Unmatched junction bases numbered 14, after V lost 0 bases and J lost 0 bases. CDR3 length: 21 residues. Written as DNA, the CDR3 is TGTGCCAGCAGTGAATATTTCGCCCACCCGGGACAGGGGGCGATGAACACTGAAGCTTTCTTT. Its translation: CASSEYFAHPGQGAMNTEAFF.

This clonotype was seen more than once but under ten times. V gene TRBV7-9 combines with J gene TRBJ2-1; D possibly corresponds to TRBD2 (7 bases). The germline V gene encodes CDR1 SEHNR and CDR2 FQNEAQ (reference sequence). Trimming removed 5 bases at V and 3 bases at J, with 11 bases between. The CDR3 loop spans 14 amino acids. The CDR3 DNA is TGTGCCAGCAGCCGGGGGGCCCTCTACAATGAGCAGTTCTTC. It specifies CASSRGALYNEQFF.

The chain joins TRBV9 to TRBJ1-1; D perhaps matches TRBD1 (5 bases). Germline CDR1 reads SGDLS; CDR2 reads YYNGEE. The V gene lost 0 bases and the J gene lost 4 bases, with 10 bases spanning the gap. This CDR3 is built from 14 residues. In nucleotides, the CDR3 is TGTGCCAGCAGCGTAGGGGGGGGTGTCACTGAAGCTTTCTTT. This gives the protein CASSVGGGVTEAFF.

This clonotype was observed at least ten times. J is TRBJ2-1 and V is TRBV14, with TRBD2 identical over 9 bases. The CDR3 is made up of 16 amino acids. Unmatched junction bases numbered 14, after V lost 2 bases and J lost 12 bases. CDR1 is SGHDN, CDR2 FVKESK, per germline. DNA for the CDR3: TGTGCCAGCAGCCAACGACTAGCGGAAGCCCCCTCGGGGCAGTTCTTC. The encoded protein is CASSQRLAEAPSGQFF.

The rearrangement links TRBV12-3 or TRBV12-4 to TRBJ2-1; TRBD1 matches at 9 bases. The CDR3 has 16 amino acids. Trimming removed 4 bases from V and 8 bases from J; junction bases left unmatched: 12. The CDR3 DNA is TGTGCCAGCAGTTCAGTCGACAGGGGGAGGACCCATGAGCAGTTCTTC. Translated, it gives CASSSVDRGRTHEQFF.

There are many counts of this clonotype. The CDR3 spells CASSQPPTPSEADTQYF. The CDR3 DNA sequence: TGTGCCAGCAGCCAACCCCCGACGCCATCGGAGGCAGATACGCAGTATTTT. V is TRBV4-2 and J is TRBJ2-3, with D perhaps TRBD2 (5 bases). With 2 bases removed from V and 4 bases from J, the gap between germline ends came to 19 bases. Germline V lookup: CDR1 LGHNA, CDR2 YNFKEQ. There are 17 residues in the CDR3.

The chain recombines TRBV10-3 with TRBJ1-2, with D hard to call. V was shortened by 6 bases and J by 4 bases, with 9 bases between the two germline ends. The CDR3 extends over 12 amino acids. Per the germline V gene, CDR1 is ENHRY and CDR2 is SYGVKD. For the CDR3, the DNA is TGTGCCATCAGCACAGTCAGCTATGGCTACACCTTC. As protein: CAISTVSYGYTF.

CDR3 DNA sequence: TGTGCCAGCAGGGGGGACTCGGAGTCGCAGCATTTT. This encodes CASRGDSESQHF. The J gene is TRBJ2-3, the V gene TRBV2, with D tentatively TRBD1 (5 bases). The J call may be in error: the DNA end matches TRBJ1-5 better. CDR3 size: 12 residues. In germline, CDR1 is SNHLY, CDR2 FYNNEI.

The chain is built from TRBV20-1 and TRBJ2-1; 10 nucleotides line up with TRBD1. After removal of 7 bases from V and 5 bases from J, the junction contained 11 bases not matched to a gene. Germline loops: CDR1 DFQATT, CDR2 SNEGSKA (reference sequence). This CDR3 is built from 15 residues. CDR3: CSGTGTGVENNEQFF. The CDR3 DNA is TGCAGTGGAACGGGGACAGGGGTGGAGAACAATGAGCAGTTCTTC.

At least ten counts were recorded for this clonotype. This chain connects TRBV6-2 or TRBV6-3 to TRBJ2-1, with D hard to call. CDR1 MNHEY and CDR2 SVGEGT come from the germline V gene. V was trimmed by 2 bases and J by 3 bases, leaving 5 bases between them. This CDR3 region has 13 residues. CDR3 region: CASSYTYYNEQFF. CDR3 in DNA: TGTGCCAGCAGTTACACCTACTACAATGAGCAGTTCTTC.

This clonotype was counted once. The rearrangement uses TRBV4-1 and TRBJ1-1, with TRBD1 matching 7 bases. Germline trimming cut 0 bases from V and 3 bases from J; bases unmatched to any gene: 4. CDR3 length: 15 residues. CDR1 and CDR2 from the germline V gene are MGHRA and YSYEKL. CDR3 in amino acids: CASSQDEGAYTEAFF. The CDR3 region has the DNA TGCGCCAGCAGCCAAGACGAGGGGGCGTACACTGAAGCTTTCTTT.

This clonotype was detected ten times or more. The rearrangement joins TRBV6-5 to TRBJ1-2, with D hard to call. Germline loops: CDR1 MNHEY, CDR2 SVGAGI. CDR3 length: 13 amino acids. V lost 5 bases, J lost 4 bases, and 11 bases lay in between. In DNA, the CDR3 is TGTGCCAGCAGTCTACACGGACCCTATGGCTACACCTTC. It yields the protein CASSLHGPYGYTF.

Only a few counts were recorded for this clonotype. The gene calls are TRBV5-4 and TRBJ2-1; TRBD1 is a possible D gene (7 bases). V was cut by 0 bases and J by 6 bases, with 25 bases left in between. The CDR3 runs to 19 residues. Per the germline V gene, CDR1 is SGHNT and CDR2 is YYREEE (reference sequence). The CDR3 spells CASSLGLGTVAAGVNEQFF. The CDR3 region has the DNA TGTGCCAGCAGCTTGGGCCTCGGGACAGTAGCGGCCGGCGTCAATGAGCAGTTCTTC.

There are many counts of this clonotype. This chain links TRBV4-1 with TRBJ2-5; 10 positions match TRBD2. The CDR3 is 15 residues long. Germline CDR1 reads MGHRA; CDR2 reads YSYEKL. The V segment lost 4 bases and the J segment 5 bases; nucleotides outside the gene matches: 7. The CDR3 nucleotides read TGCGCCAGCAGCCTCTCTAGCGGGAGCGGTGAGACCCAGTACTTC. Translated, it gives CASSLSSGSGETQYF.

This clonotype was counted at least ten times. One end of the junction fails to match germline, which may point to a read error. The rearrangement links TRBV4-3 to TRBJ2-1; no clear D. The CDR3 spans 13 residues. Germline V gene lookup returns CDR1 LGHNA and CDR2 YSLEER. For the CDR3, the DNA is TGCGCCAGCAGCCAAGTAATCTACTATGAGCAGTTCTTC. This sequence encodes CASSQVIYYEQFF.

The CDR3 region has the DNA TGCAGTGCTAGAGATCTAGGGGGGGGGCTCTACGAGCAGTACTTC. Protein product: CSARDLGGGLYEQYF. The V call is TRBV20-1, the J call TRBJ2-7; D is perhaps TRBD2 (7 bases). The length of the CDR3 is 15 residues. Between the trimmed V and J ends, which lost 0 bases and 3 bases, there was a span of 15 bases. The V gene's germline CDR1 is DFQATT and CDR2 SNEGSKA (reference sequence).

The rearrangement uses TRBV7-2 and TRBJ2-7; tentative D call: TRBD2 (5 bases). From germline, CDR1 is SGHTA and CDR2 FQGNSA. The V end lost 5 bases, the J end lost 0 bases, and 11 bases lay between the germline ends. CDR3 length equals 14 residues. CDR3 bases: TGTGCCAGCAGCACCTTTGGGAGCTCCTACGAGCAGTACTTC. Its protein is CASSTFGSSYEQYF.

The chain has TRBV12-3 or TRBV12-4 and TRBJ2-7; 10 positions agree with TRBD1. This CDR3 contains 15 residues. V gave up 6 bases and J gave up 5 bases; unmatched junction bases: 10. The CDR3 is CASRRKGTGAHEQYF. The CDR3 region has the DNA TGTGCCAGCAGGCGAAAGGGGACAGGGGCCCACGAGCAGTACTTC.